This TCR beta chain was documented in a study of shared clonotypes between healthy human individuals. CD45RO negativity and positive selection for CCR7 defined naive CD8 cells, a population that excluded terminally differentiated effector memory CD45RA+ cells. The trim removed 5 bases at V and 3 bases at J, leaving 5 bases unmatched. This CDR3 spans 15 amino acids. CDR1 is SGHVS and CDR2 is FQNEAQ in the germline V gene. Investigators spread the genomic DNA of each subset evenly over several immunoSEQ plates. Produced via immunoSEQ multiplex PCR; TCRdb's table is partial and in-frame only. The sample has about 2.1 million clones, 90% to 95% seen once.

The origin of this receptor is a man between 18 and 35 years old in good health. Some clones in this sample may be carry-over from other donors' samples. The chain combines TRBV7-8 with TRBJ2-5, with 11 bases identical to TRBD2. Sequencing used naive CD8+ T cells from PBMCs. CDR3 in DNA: TGTGCCAGCAGCCCTAGACTAGCGGGAAAAGAGACCCAGTACTTC. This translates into CASSPRLAGKETQYF. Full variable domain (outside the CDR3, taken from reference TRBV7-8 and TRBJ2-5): GAGVSQSPRYKVAKRGQDVALRCDPISGHVSLFWYQQALGQGPEFLTYFQNEAQLDKSGLPSDRFFAERPEGSVSTLKIQRTQQEDSAVYLCASSPRLAGKETQYFGPGTRLLVL.